The 8 T cell receptor beta chains reported below all come from one sample, sequenced in a study of blood T cells in healthy people across ages. For the second PCR, which ran for about 6 to 11 cycles, a sample-barcoded 5' primer and a J-beta primer mix were used. Via MiXCR, TCRdb re-called the 5' RACE reads, giving one row per CDR3 protein. This sample has almost 550,000 distinct CDR3 sequences, with 20% to 30% found just once. These records were also assigned to another study, of T cells of mothers and their children.

Sequencing was done on a sample of blood. The receptors derive from a boy aged 5-17 years in good health.

The table lists this clonotype with a few counts. V gene TRBV12-3 or TRBV12-4 combines with J gene TRBJ1-5; TRBD1 agrees at 10 bases. Losses at the gene ends were 5 bases for V and 5 bases for J; bases not matched to a gene: 3. This CDR3 is built from 14 residues. The CDR3: CASSPGQGYQPQHF. The CDR3 DNA reads TGTGCCAGCAGTCCGGGACAGGGGTATCAGCCCCAGCATTTT.

At least ten counts were recorded for this clonotype. V usage is TRBV12-3 or TRBV12-4 and J usage is TRBJ2-5; 7 positions agree with TRBD1. After removal of 6 bases from V and 5 bases from J, the junction contained 9 bases not matched to a gene. The CDR3 contains 14 residues. The CDR3 loop is CASRHDRVGETQYF. The DNA for the CDR3 is TGTGCCAGCAGACACGACAGGGTGGGGGAGACCCAGTACTTC.

This clonotype has more than one count but fewer than ten. The chain joins TRBV28 to TRBJ2-7, with 8 bases identical to TRBD1. The V segment lost 2 bases and the J segment 0 bases; nucleotides outside the gene matches: 6. Germline CDR1 is MDHEN and CDR2 is SYDVKM. CDR3 size: 16 residues. CDR3 loop: CASSLVETGASYEQYF. The DNA for the CDR3 is TGTGCCAGCAGTTTAGTGGAGACAGGGGCCTCCTACGAGCAGTACTTC. Drawing the rest from reference TRBV28 and TRBJ2-7, the complete variable domain is DVKVTQSSRYLVKRTGEKVFLECVQDMDHENMFWYRQDPGLGLRLIYFSYDVKMKEKGDIPEGYSVSREKKERFSLILESASTNQTSMYLCASSLVETGASYEQYFGPGTRLTVT.

The CDR3 DNA reads as TGCGCCAGCAGTTATGAGCCGGGACAGGGGGTAGGCTACGAGCAGTACTTC. Protein: CASSYEPGQGVGYEQYF. The rearrangement uses TRBV5-1 and TRBJ2-7; 11 bases are a match to TRBD1. This CDR3 contains 17 residues. CDR1 and CDR2 from the germline V gene are SGHRS and YFSETQ. With V trimmed by 5 bases and J by 3 bases, 13 bases remained unmatched.

Concerning this clonotype: At one boundary the junction diverges from the germline segment, which might be a read error. V is TRBV13 and J is TRBJ1-5, with 7 bases aligning to TRBD1. CDR1 is PRHDT and CDR2 is FYEKMQ in the germline V gene (reference sequence). CDR3 length equals 17 residues. The CDR3 spells CASSLGGQGDSNQPQHF. CDR3 in DNA: TGTGCCAGCAGCTTAGGCGGGCAGGGGGATAGCAATCAGCCCCAGCACTTT. The full variable domain, completed using reference TRBV13 and TRBJ1-5, is AAGVIQSPRHLIKEKRETATLKCYPIPRHDTVYWYQQGPGQDPQFLISFYEKMQSDKGSIPDRFSAQQFSDYHSELNMSSLELGDSALYFCASSLGGQGDSNQPQHFGDGTRLSIL.

The V and J genes are TRBV3-1 and TRBJ1-2; D unclear. Trimming shortened V by 0 bases and J by 8 bases, and 13 bases separated the two germline ends. The CDR3 is 14 residues long. From germline, CDR1 is LGHDT and CDR2 YNNKEL (reference sequence). The CDR3 protein is CASSQDLWREGYTF. The CDR3 DNA reads as TGTGCCAGCAGCCAAGATCTTTGGAGGGAGGGCTACACCTTC.

The chain carries TRBV6-6 and TRBJ2-1, with D possibly matching TRBD1 (6 bases). The CDR3 is made up of 15 amino acids. Germline V CDR1 and CDR2: MNHNY, SVGAGI (reference sequence). V shed 6 bases and J shed 4 bases, with 16 bases lying between them. The CDR3 sequence: CASSPVQGRYNEQFF. The CDR3 DNA is TGTGCCAGCAGCCCCGTACAGGGCCGTTACAATGAGCAGTTCTTC.

This clonotype was counted between two and nine times. The chain employs TRBV24-1 and TRBJ2-5, with D perhaps matching TRBD2 (6 bases). Per germline, CDR1 KGHDR and CDR2 SFDVKD. CDR3 size: 16 residues. The V end was cut by 4 bases, the J end by 7 bases, with 21 bases between. CDR3 residues: CATSDPQGPGGMTQYF. For the CDR3, the DNA is TGTGCCACCAGTGACCCGCAGGGACCCGGGGGAATGACCCAGTACTTC.